One sample yielded the 27 T cell receptor beta chains listed below, sequenced in a study of CD8 T cells in Susac syndrome. Random-hexamer reverse transcription was applied to 0.5 to 1 ug RNA. TCRdb re-called the immunoSEQ multiplex PCR reads with MiXCR, one entry per CDR3 protein. Here the sample spans around 190,000 distinct CDR3 sequences, 94% being singletons. Input material: CD4+ T cells from PBMCs. The receptor source for this set is a human donor with Susac syndrome.

The chain uses TRBV29-1 and TRBJ2-7; D unclear. Trimming cost V 3 bases and J 0 bases, with 6 bases left between them. The CDR3 length is 12 residues. Germline V gene lookup returns CDR1 SQVTM and CDR2 ANQGSEA. The CDR3 sequence: CSVDTGSYEQYF. In DNA form, the CDR3 reads TGCAGCGTTGACACGGGCTCCTACGAGCAGTACTTC.

V is TRBV30 and J is TRBJ1-6, with D unresolved. V was clipped by 4 bases and J by 7 bases, with 17 bases between them. CDR1 is GTSNPN, CDR2 SVGIG, per germline (reference sequence). The CDR3 is made up of 15 amino acids. The CDR3 region is CAWTPQRLINSPLHF. The CDR3 DNA is TGTGCCTGGACCCCACAGAGACTCATCAATTCACCCCTCCACTTT.

V usage is TRBV4-2 and J usage is TRBJ1-6; tentative D call: TRBD1 (6 bases). The CDR3 covers 14 residues. Trimming took 1 base from V and 8 from J, leaving 9 bases between them. CDR1 and CDR2 from the germline V gene are LGHNA and YNFKEQ. The CDR3 reads CASSQGGADSPLHF. The CDR3 nucleotides are TGTGCCAGCAGCCAAGGGGGGGCTGATTCACCCCTCCACTTT.

The V and J genes are TRBV7-9 and TRBJ1-2, with D unclear. Germline values: CDR1 SEHNR, CDR2 FQNEAQ (reference sequence). V shed 1 base and J shed 7 bases, with 10 bases lying between them. The CDR3 totals 13 residues. The CDR3 loop reads CASSLDSGPGYTF. The CDR3 DNA sequence: TGTGCCAGCAGCTTAGATTCCGGGCCTGGCTACACCTTC.

The rearrangement uses TRBV5-6 and TRBJ1-1; D is unresolved. Germline CDR1 SGHDT, CDR2 YYEEEE. The CDR3 loop spans 14 amino acids. V lost 2 bases and J lost 1, with 9 bases in between. The chain's CDR3 is CASSLRTENTEAFF. CDR3 bases: TGTGCCAGCAGCTTACGGACGGAGAACACTGAAGCTTTCTTT.

This sequence joins TRBV20-1 and TRBJ2-5; possible D gene TRBD1, 6 bases. The CDR3 length is 14 residues. Germline V lookup: CDR1 DFQATT, CDR2 SNEGSKA (reference sequence). The V and J ends lost 0 bases and 5 bases respectively, with 13 bases between them. This CDR3 reads CSARDPRGMETQYF. CDR3 nucleotides: TGCAGTGCTAGAGATCCGAGGGGGATGGAGACCCAGTACTTC.

The chain links TRBV4-1 to TRBJ2-1; tentative D call: TRBD2 (7 bases). V was clipped by 0 bases and J by 6 bases, with 15 bases between them. Looked up from germline, CDR1 is MGHRA and CDR2 is YSYEKL. The CDR3 has 16 amino acids. CDR3 amino acids: CASSQDDGGGGNEQFF. CDR3 DNA sequence: TGCGCCAGCAGCCAAGATGACGGGGGCGGGGGCAATGAGCAGTTCTTC.

The table lists this clonotype with a count of one. The genes are TRBV15 and TRBJ2-3, with D tentatively TRBD2 (6 bases). V was cut by 0 bases and J by 9 bases, with 19 bases left in between. Germline V gives CDR1 LNHNV, CDR2 YYDKDF (reference sequence). There are 16 residues in the CDR3. The CDR3 sequence is CATSRDRAGIGGTQYF. CDR3 sequence (DNA): TGTGCCACCAGCAGAGATAGGGCGGGGATTGGAGGAACGCAGTATTTT.

The chain carries TRBV6-1 and TRBJ1-2, with D possibly being TRBD1 (5 bases). Per germline, CDR1 MNHNS and CDR2 SASEGT. The CDR3 contains 15 residues. V lost 9 bases and J lost 4, with 21 bases in between. CDR3 sequence: CASGSGTTYSYGYTF. The CDR3 nucleotides are TGTGCCAGTGGGTCCGGGACCACGTACAGCTATGGCTACACCTTC.

This sequence joins TRBV4-2 and TRBJ1-1, with a weak D call TRBD1 (5 bases). The CDR3 covers 14 residues. V lost 3 bases and J lost 1, with 9 bases in between. Germline lookup yields CDR1 LGHNA and CDR2 YNFKEQ. The CDR3 DNA sequence: TGTGCCAGCAGCCAGGTTCAGGGGAACACTGAAGCTTTCTTT. This translates into CASSQVQGNTEAFF.

The rearrangement uses TRBV5-1 and TRBJ2-5; 8 bases line up with TRBD2. The CDR3 covers 15 residues. The V and J ends lost 1 base and 5 bases, in that order; junction bases with no gene match: 7. Germline CDR1 is SGHRS and CDR2 is YFSETQ. CDR3 DNA sequence: TGCGCCAGCAGCTTGACTAGCGGAGGTGGGGAGACCCAGTACTTC. Its translation is CASSLTSGGGETQYF.

The rearrangement links TRBV12-3 or TRBV12-4 to TRBJ1-5; 7 bases line up with TRBD1. The V segment lost 5 bases and the J segment 15 bases; nucleotides outside the gene matches: 10. There are 12 residues in the CDR3. This CDR3 is CASSPDQGGRHF. CDR3 sequence (DNA): TGTGCCAGCAGTCCAGATCAGGGGGGGAGGCATTTT.

This clonotype was seen more than once but under ten times. The V and J genes are TRBV4-1 and TRBJ2-2; 7 nucleotides align to TRBD2. Germline CDR1 is MGHRA and CDR2 is YSYEKL. The CDR3 spans 17 residues. The V gene end was trimmed by 0 bases and the J gene end by 1 base; junction bases not matched to a gene: 5. The CDR3 region is CASSQEVRGRNTGELFF. CDR3 in DNA: TGCGCCAGCAGCCAAGAGGTGCGGGGGAGGAACACCGGGGAGCTGTTTTTT.

This rearrangement joins TRBV4-2 to TRBJ1-2; D ambiguous. V was trimmed by 4 bases and J by 0 bases, leaving 12 bases between them. This CDR3 is 15 amino acids long. Looked up from germline, CDR1 is LGHNA and CDR2 is YNFKEQ. Here the CDR3 DNA reads TGTGCCAGCAGCCCCTCCTCCGGGTCTAACTATGGCTACACCTTC. Translated: CASSPSSGSNYGYTF.

The rearrangement joins TRBV20-1 to TRBJ2-3; 9 bases line up with TRBD1. The V gene end was trimmed by 4 bases and the J gene end by 1 base; junction bases not matched to a gene: 3. Germline loops: CDR1 DFQATT, CDR2 SNEGSKA (reference sequence). The CDR3 is 14 residues long. The CDR3 nucleotides read TGCAGTGCTATAGGACAGGGGCGCACAGATACGCAGTATTTT. It translates to CSAIGQGRTDTQYF.

The rearrangement links TRBV12-3 or TRBV12-4 to TRBJ2-7; 7 bases map to TRBD2. V trimming: 1 base; J trimming: 8 bases; junction bases outside the gene matches: 5. This CDR3 comprises 13 residues. Written as DNA, the CDR3 is TGTGCCAGCAGTTTAGAGGCTAGCGGCCAGCAGTACTTC. Amino acid sequence: CASSLEASGQQYF.

The chain is built from TRBV10-3 and TRBJ2-7, with 10 nucleotides matching TRBD1. The CDR3 has 12 amino acids. Germline CDR1 reads ENHRY; CDR2 reads SYGVKD. CDR3 loop: CATGTGAYEQYF. CDR3 DNA: TGTGCGACCGGGACAGGGGCCTACGAGCAGTACTTC.

This chain connects TRBV2 to TRBJ2-1, with 9 bases aligning to TRBD2. V dropped 4 bases and J dropped 9; count of bases not matched to a gene: 7. Germline V lookup: CDR1 SNHLY, CDR2 FYNNEI. This CDR3 is 14 amino acids long. The CDR3 bases are TGTGCCAGCAGTGGGGCTAGCGGGGAAGTTGAGCAGTTCTTC. Translation: CASSGASGEVEQFF.

The chain links TRBV29-1 to TRBJ2-2; D tentatively fits TRBD1 or TRBD2 (5 bases each). Trimming left V 8 bases short and J 5 bases short, with 24 bases between. The CDR3 has 16 amino acids. Germline loops: CDR1 SQVTM, CDR2 ANQGSEA. The CDR3 DNA sequence: TGCAGCTCCGGACTTCAGGGCGTAGCTCGGACCGGGGAGCTGTTTTTT. This codes for CSSGLQGVARTGELFF.

This clonotype was seen just once. The J gene is TRBJ1-1, the V gene TRBV6-5, with D possibly TRBD1 on 5 matching bases. The CDR3 length is 14 residues. The germline V gene encodes CDR1 MNHEY and CDR2 SVGAGI. Trimming cost V 6 bases and J 1 base, with 12 bases left between them. The CDR3 sequence is CASSRPGTNTEAFF. CDR3 DNA: TGTGCCAGCAGCCGACCAGGGACGAACACTGAAGCTTTCTTT.

The chain employs TRBV29-1 and TRBJ1-1, with D perhaps matching TRBD1 (5 bases). Between the trimmed V and J ends, which lost 0 bases and 1 base, there was a span of 6 bases. The germline gives CDR1 SQVTM, CDR2 ANQGSEA. The CDR3 is 13 residues long. CDR3 DNA: TGCAGCGTTGAAGACCAGGGGAACACTGAAGCTTTCTTT. It yields the protein CSVEDQGNTEAFF. Full variable domain (rest looked up from reference TRBV29-1 and TRBJ1-1): SAVISQKPSRDICQRGTSLTIQCQVDSQVTMMFWYRQQPGQSLTLIATANQGSEATYESGFVIDKFPISRPNLTFSTLTVSNMSPEDSSIYLCSVEDQGNTEAFFGQGTRLTVV.

The rearrangement joins TRBV18 to TRBJ1-2; D call uncertain. Trimming took off 2 bases at V and 8 bases at J, with 12 bases between the two ends. Germline V lookup: CDR1 KGHSH, CDR2 LQKENI. The CDR3 runs 13 residues. The CDR3 DNA reads as TGTGCCAGCTCACCAGAATCCACTTGGGGCTACACCTTC. This sequence encodes CASSPESTWGYTF.

The genes are TRBV2 and TRBJ1-1, with D uncertain. V lost 6 bases and J lost 6, with 11 bases in between. Germline CDR1 and CDR2: SNHLY and FYNNEI. The length of the CDR3 is 12 residues. CDR3 sequence: CASRYDDAEAFF. The CDR3 region has the DNA TGTGCCAGCAGATACGACGACGCTGAAGCTTTCTTT.

The chain carries TRBV18 and TRBJ1-1; no clear D. The CDR3 is made up of 14 amino acids. CDR1 is KGHSH, CDR2 LQKENI, per germline. V was pared by 2 bases and J by 7 bases, with 14 bases between. CDR3 residues: CASSPSTGTGEAFF. In DNA, the CDR3 is TGTGCCAGCTCACCATCAACGGGAACGGGTGAAGCTTTCTTT.

J is TRBJ2-7 and V is TRBV4-2; possibly TRBD1 or TRBD2 for D (5 bases each). CDR3 length: 15 residues. V was shortened by 2 bases and J by 5 bases, with 16 bases between the two germline ends. In germline, CDR1 is LGHNA, CDR2 YNFKEQ. CDR3 loop: CASSQRAGTPDEQYF. The CDR3 bases are TGTGCCAGCAGCCAACGAGCAGGGACCCCCGACGAGCAGTACTTC.

This chain uses TRBV5-4 with TRBJ2-4; D is possibly TRBD1 or TRBD2 (6 bases each). CDR1 and CDR2 (germline): SGHNT, YYREEE (reference sequence). Deletions cut 5 bases from V and 6 bases from J, with 15 bases between. The CDR3 is made up of 14 amino acids. The CDR3 sequence is CASSDRGAGNIQYF. The CDR3 bases are TGTGCCAGCAGTGATAGGGGGGCGGGAAACATTCAGTACTTC. The full variable domain, its missing parts supplied by reference TRBV5-4 and TRBJ2-4, is ETGVTQSPTHLIKTRGQQVTLRCSSQSGHNTVSWYQQALGQGPQFIFQYYREEENGRGNFPPRFSGLQFPNYSSELNVNALELDDSALYLCASSDRGAGNIQYFGAGTRLSVL.

The rearrangement uses TRBV30 and TRBJ1-4; weak D call: TRBD1 (5 bases). Germline values: CDR1 GTSNPN, CDR2 SVGIG (reference sequence). The CDR3 extends over 15 amino acids. V was shortened by 2 bases and J by 4 bases, with 14 bases between the two germline ends. CDR3 coding DNA: TGTGCCTGGAGTACCGACAGCCTAATTAATGAAAAACTGTTTTTT. It translates to CAWSTDSLINEKLFF.